One and the same sample provided the 6 T cell receptor beta chains below, sequenced in a study of technical replicates of blood from a handful of donors. Sequenced by immunoSEQ multiplex PCR; TCRdb stores in-frame clones only, minus some. The table lists under 70,000 clones, around 94% of them singletons. Sequenced sample: T cells isolated from PBMCs. Every receptor here comes from a human donor in good health.

The chain is built from TRBV5-5 and TRBJ2-1, with D maybe TRBD2 (6 bases). V gave up 0 bases and J gave up 7 bases, with 23 bases separating them. Germline assignment: CDR1 SGHKS and CDR2 YYEKEE (reference sequence). The CDR3 has 18 amino acids. The CDR3 DNA reads TGTGCCAGCAGCTTGGCGGGGGTCGGGGACCTACCCTTTAATGAGCAGTTCTTC. Residues: CASSLAGVGDLPFNEQFF.

This chain links TRBV6-6 with TRBJ2-2; D not resolved. From germline, CDR1 is MNHNY and CDR2 SVGAGI (reference sequence). Trimming left V 7 bases short and J 1 base short, with 13 bases between. The CDR3 runs 15 residues. The CDR3: CASIQTGGNTGELFF. The CDR3 region has the DNA TGTGCCAGCATCCAGACGGGTGGGAACACCGGGGAGCTGTTTTTT.

V is TRBV30 and J is TRBJ2-1, with 9 bases that match TRBD1. V lost 0 bases, J lost 10 bases, and 4 bases stayed unmatched. Germline assignment: CDR1 GTSNPN and CDR2 SVGIG (reference sequence). The CDR3 has 13 residues. CDR3 amino acids: CAWSVGTGREQFF. For the CDR3, the DNA is TGTGCCTGGAGTGTTGGGACAGGGAGGGAGCAGTTCTTC.

This clone is a singleton in its sample. The J gene is TRBJ2-1, the V gene TRBV7-8; TRBD1 might be the D (5 bases). Between the trimmed V and J ends, which lost 2 bases and 5 bases, there was a span of 10 bases. The CDR3 runs 14 residues. The V gene's germline CDR1 is SGHVS and CDR2 FQNEAQ. This CDR3 is CASSLSSRDNEQFF. CDR3 sequence (DNA): TGTGCCAGCAGCTTAAGCAGCAGGGACAATGAGCAGTTCTTC.

The chain carries TRBV19 and TRBJ2-1; D possibly corresponds to TRBD1 (5 bases). The CDR3 is 16 amino acids. V was cut by 5 bases and J by 8 bases, with 22 bases left in between. In germline, CDR1 is LNHDA, CDR2 SQIVND (reference sequence). CDR3 amino acids: CASSPRTRVRGDEQFF. The CDR3 nucleotides are TGTGCCAGTAGTCCGCGAACCAGGGTAAGGGGTGATGAGCAGTTCTTC.

The V call is TRBV5-1, the J call TRBJ2-7, with D possibly matching TRBD1 (6 bases). Trimming cost V 2 bases and J 1 base, with 13 bases left between them. CDR1 and CDR2 from the germline V gene are SGHRS and YFSETQ. The CDR3 is 15 amino acids. CDR3 protein: CASSFTGSGSYEQYF. DNA for the CDR3: TGCGCCAGCAGCTTCACAGGGTCTGGATCCTACGAGCAGTACTTC.